The rows below give T cell receptor beta chains drawn from one sample of a study of beta chain features in type 1 diabetes. This table comes from immunoSEQ multiplex PCR, and its TCRdb copy is limited to in-frame clones, with some not included. The sample includes about 15,000 clones, roughly three quarters seen only once; the top ten take around 0.3%. The sequencing sample was made of stem cell memory CD4+ T cells from blood. These receptors came from a woman between 18 and 29 years old with type 1 diabetes. Both conserved end residues are part of each CDR3. Each record gives: clone size, V gene, CDR3 protein. Size tells how often a clone was seen (once, few, many) or the class of an expanded clone, and some rows leave it out.

clone_size: -
v_call: TRBV19
cdr3_aa: CASGLGYKIF

clone_size: -
v_call: TRBV25-1
cdr3_aa: CASSTGGWSGNTIYF

clone_size: once
v_call: TRBV2
cdr3_aa: CASSEFGGQVSGNTIYF

clone_size: few
v_call: TRBV5-4
cdr3_aa: CASSLEVTGDNEQFF

clone_size: -
v_call: TRBV18
cdr3_aa: CASSPTLGGRALYEQYF

clone_size: -
v_call: TRBV28
cdr3_aa: CASSDAGRNEQFF

clone_size: -
v_call: TRBV6-5
cdr3_aa: CASSIAGGPYNEQFF

clone_size: -
v_call: TRBV2
cdr3_aa: CASRLAGGQRGNEQFF

clone_size: few
v_call: TRBV7-9
cdr3_aa: CASSPLALSHTDTQYF

clone_size: -
v_call: TRBV7-9
cdr3_aa: CANNPNTGELFF

clone_size: -
v_call: TRBV10-3
cdr3_aa: CAITGGSGNTIYF

clone_size: -
v_call: TRBV4-3
cdr3_aa: CASSPRPGQDTGELFF

clone_size: -
v_call: TRBV2
cdr3_aa: CASKLLPLDRASGYTF

clone_size: -
v_call: TRBV5-1
cdr3_aa: CASSLGRSFYEQYF

clone_size: -
v_call: TRBV2
cdr3_aa: CASSSQGQDTQYF

clone_size: -
v_call: TRBV7-8
cdr3_aa: CASSPTSGGPQETQYF

clone_size: -
v_call: TRBV6-1
cdr3_aa: CASTLRITGSNGYTF

clone_size: -
v_call: TRBV20-1
cdr3_aa: CSAWGTTEAFF

clone_size: -
v_call: TRBV11-3
cdr3_aa: CASSGRAYGYTF

clone_size: -
v_call: TRBV19
cdr3_aa: CASRNQGANEQFF

clone_size: -
v_call: TRBV7-2
cdr3_aa: CASSGQGKTGGSYNEQFF

clone_size: once
v_call: TRBV30
cdr3_aa: CAWRTPGQGNYGYTF

clone_size: -
v_call: TRBV5-1
cdr3_aa: CASRGTGDSYGYTF

clone_size: -
v_call: TRBV6-6
cdr3_aa: CASSYPQAGSNQPQHF

clone_size: -
v_call: TRBV20-1
cdr3_aa: CSATYNEQFF

clone_size: -
v_call: TRBV18
cdr3_aa: CASSPPGGTQYF

clone_size: -
v_call: TRBV29-1
cdr3_aa: CSVSPYNEQFF

clone_size: -
v_call: TRBV10-3
cdr3_aa: CAISESSGLGTYEQYF

clone_size: -
v_call: TRBV2
cdr3_aa: CASSGTGFGPQHF

clone_size: -
v_call: TRBV5-1
cdr3_aa: CASKGQGKTEAFF

clone_size: -
v_call: TRBV6-1
cdr3_aa: CASSERRGGSYNEQFF

clone_size: -
v_call: TRBV29-1
cdr3_aa: CSVDGLRTVGF

clone_size: -
v_call: TRBV5-1
cdr3_aa: CASSLLGDDGYTF

clone_size: -
v_call: TRBV5-5
cdr3_aa: CASTRGSITGELFF

clone_size: -
v_call: TRBV19
cdr3_aa: CATYDRDNEQFF

clone_size: -
v_call: TRBV7-8
cdr3_aa: CASSLRVGSNTEAFF

clone_size: -
v_call: TRBV7-2
cdr3_aa: CASSSTGFGELFF

clone_size: -
v_call: TRBV2
cdr3_aa: CASSVRFRAGDTQYF

clone_size: -
v_call: TRBV4-1
cdr3_aa: CASSPHTSGRGNEQFF

clone_size: -
v_call: TRBV19
cdr3_aa: CASSTPGGGYTF

clone_size: -
v_call: TRBV5-1
cdr3_aa: CASSEGGTDTQYF

clone_size: -
v_call: TRBV6-6
cdr3_aa: CASRETGINTEAFF

clone_size: -
v_call: TRBV7-2
cdr3_aa: CASSSLGTEAFF

clone_size: -
v_call: TRBV30
cdr3_aa: CAWNIRSGASVLTF

clone_size: -
v_call: TRBV5-1
cdr3_aa: CASSLVYSQSYEQYF

clone_size: once
v_call: TRBV5-1
cdr3_aa: CASSPTGPYEQYF

clone_size: -
v_call: TRBV7-9
cdr3_aa: CASLDSNSYEQYF

clone_size: -
v_call: TRBV29-1
cdr3_aa: CSVGTSGSGTQYF

clone_size: -
v_call: TRBV28
cdr3_aa: CASSDRGLYGYTF

clone_size: -
v_call: TRBV4-3
cdr3_aa: CASSQEYRDTYGYTF

clone_size: -
v_call: TRBV9
cdr3_aa: CASSGNRGTSEYNEQFF